The 29 T cell receptor beta chains given below trace back to one sample, sequenced in a study of tumor-infiltrating lymphocytes in primary liver carcinoma. A constant-region primer served to make TCR beta cDNA from about 500 ng total RNA. Construction of TCR beta libraries relied on three successive nested multiplex PCR rounds employing slightly modified ARM-PCR. Both of the initial two PCR rounds ran for about 11 cycles and employed TRBV1-TRBV30 forward primers alongside a C-beta reverse primer. Each CDR3 protein gets one entry after TCRdb re-called the multiplex PCR reads with MiXCR. The profile shows fewer than 400,000 distinct CDR3 sequences, about 50% of them singletons. Blood RNA came from unsorted whole blood; germline DNA was also extracted. The sample comprised peripheral blood. Source of these receptors: a woman younger than 45 with primary liver carcinoma and hepatitis B virus infection.

The V call is TRBV12-3 or TRBV12-4, the J call TRBJ1-1; unclear D gene. The CDR3 spans 13 residues. Trimming took 2 bases from V and 7 from J, leaving 11 bases between them. CDR3 in amino acids: CASSLRVANEAFF. In nucleotides, the CDR3 is TGTGCCAGCAGTTTAAGGGTAGCCAATGAAGCTTTCTTT.

This clonotype appeared many times. The V and J genes are TRBV6-2 or TRBV6-3 and TRBJ2-5; tentatively, D is TRBD2 (5 bases). Germline V gene sequence: CDR1 MNHEY, CDR2 SVGEGT. V lost 2 bases and J lost 4, with 11 bases in between. The CDR3 length is 14 residues. The CDR3 coding sequence is TGTGCCAGCAGTTACCAGAGCGGTCGAGAGACCCAGTACTTC. It specifies CASSYQSGRETQYF.

The V and J genes are TRBV28 and TRBJ1-6; TRBD1 agrees at 8 bases. The CDR3 covers 14 residues. Losses at the gene ends were 4 bases for V and 9 bases for J; bases not matched to a gene: 5. Looked up from germline, CDR1 is MDHEN and CDR2 is SYDVKM. CDR3 sequence: CASSSGQAFSPLHF. CDR3 sequence (DNA): TGTGCCAGCAGTTCGGGACAGGCATTTTCACCCCTCCACTTT.

The DNA for the CDR3 is TGCAGGGCCCTGGGGGGGGAGGGCCTACATACGCAGTATTTT. This codes for CRALGGEGLHTQYF. The V gene is TRBV29-1, the J gene TRBJ2-3; 7 nucleotides align to TRBD2. CDR1 SQVTM and CDR2 ANQGSEA come from the germline V gene. The CDR3 spans 14 residues.

There are many counts of this clonotype. The genes are TRBV12-3 or TRBV12-4 and TRBJ2-1; D not certain. The germline V and J ends were trimmed by 5 bases and 10 bases, with 18 bases remaining between them. The CDR3 contains 14 residues. The CDR3 protein is CASSPSDGAREQFF. CDR3 DNA: TGTGCCAGCAGTCCCAGCGACGGAGCACGAGAGCAGTTCTTC.

With regard to this clonotype: The junction shows a germline mismatch at one end, possibly a read error. The chain couples TRBV11-2 to TRBJ2-1; TRBD2 might be the D (5 bases). CDR1 is SGHAT, CDR2 FQNNGV, per germline. The CDR3 extends over 14 amino acids. CDR3 in amino acids: CGSSLGWESVEQFF. The DNA for the CDR3 is TGTGGCAGCAGTTTAGGGTGGGAGAGTGTTGAGCAGTTCTTC.

About this clonotype itself: A much more abundant neighbour one base away suggests this may be a read error. The chain combines TRBV29-1 with TRBJ2-5; D is perhaps TRBD1 (5 bases). Germline CDR1 SQVTM, CDR2 ANQGSEA. The CDR3 length is 15 residues. V lost 6 bases, J lost 2 bases, and 19 bases lay in between. Written as DNA, the CDR3 is TGCAGCGTCAATTGGGGCAAAACAAGGCAAGAGACCCAGTACTTC. Its protein product is CSVNWGKTRQETQYF.

In regard to this clonotype: With a much larger clone just one base away, this may be a read error. CDR3 DNA sequence: TGTGCCAGCAGTGAACCCGCTTCCCCCGTAGATACGCAGTATTTT. Translating it yields CASSEPASPVDTQYF. The chain carries TRBV6-1 and TRBJ2-3, with D unresolved. V lost 2 bases and J 5 bases, leaving 14 bases between the germline ends. Germline V gives CDR1 MNHNS, CDR2 SASEGT. CDR3 length equals 15 residues.

This clonotype was counted at least ten times. The gene calls are TRBV11-2 and TRBJ1-2; D call uncertain. Trimming left V 2 bases short and J 4 bases short, with 11 bases between. This CDR3 contains 14 residues. CDR1 SGHAT and CDR2 FQNNGV come from the germline V gene. The CDR3 bases are TGTGCCAGCAGCTTAACAGCTATGACCTATGGCTACACCTTC. Translating it yields CASSLTAMTYGYTF. Full variable domain (remainder filled in from reference TRBV11-2 and TRBJ1-2): EAGVAQSPRYKIIEKRQSVAFWCNPISGHATLYWYQQILGQGPKLLIQFQNNGVVDDSQLPKDRFSAERLKGVDSTLKIQPAKLEDSAVYLCASSLTAMTYGYTFGSGTRLTVV.

This clonotype occurred many times. The rearrangement joins TRBV12-3 or TRBV12-4 to TRBJ2-1; TRBD1 might be the D (5 bases). This CDR3 has 14 residues. Trimming took off 4 bases at V and 7 bases at J, with 14 bases between the two ends. CDR3 sequence reads: CASSWGPESNEQFF. DNA for the CDR3: TGTGCCAGCAGTTGGGGCCCCGAATCGAATGAGCAGTTCTTC.

With respect to this clonotype: Since the CDR3 does not end with the conserved phenylalanine or tryptophan, this likely comes from a read error. The V gene is TRBV6-1, the J gene TRBJ2-1; 7 bases match TRBD1. The CDR3 loop spans 14 amino acids. From germline, CDR1 is MNHNS and CDR2 SASEGT. CDR3 in amino acids: CVSSEGTVMNEQFI. DNA for the CDR3: TGTGTCAGCAGTGAGGGGACAGTAATGAATGAGCAGTTCATC.

Notes on this clonotype: Sequence at one end of the junction differs from germline and may be a read error. The chain carries TRBV11-2 and TRBJ2-7, with D unresolved. CDR3 length: 11 residues. Germline values: CDR1 SGHAT, CDR2 FQNNGV. This chain's CDR3 is CASSLVYEEYF. The DNA for the CDR3 is TGTGCCAGCAGCTTAGTTTACGAGGAGTACTTC.

The chain employs TRBV12-3 or TRBV12-4 and TRBJ2-2, with TRBD1 matching over 8 bases. There are 15 residues in the CDR3. The ends lost 7 bases at V and 8 bases at J; junction bases unmatched: 12. CDR3: CASTQGARGRGELFF. CDR3 in DNA: TGTGCCAGCACCCAGGGGGCCCGAGGAAGAGGGGAGCTGTTTTTT.

This clonotype was counted ten times or more. The chain recombines TRBV11-2 with TRBJ1-5; 8 bases line up with TRBD1. V shed 5 bases, J shed 4 bases, and the junction held 7 bases outside the gene matches. Looked up from germline, CDR1 is SGHAT and CDR2 is FQNNGV. The CDR3 runs 15 residues. The CDR3: CASSPDRVGNQPQHF. The CDR3 bases are TGTGCCAGCAGCCCGGACAGGGTTGGGAATCAGCCCCAGCATTTT.

A word on this clonotype: Germline is not matched at one junction end, which may reflect a read error. The chain couples TRBV28 to TRBJ2-7; possibly TRBD1 or TRBD2 for D (5 bases each). Germline assignment: CDR1 MDHEN and CDR2 SYDVKM. CDR3 length equals 12 residues. CDR3 sequence (DNA): TGTGCCAGCACTGGTGGGACGCGCGAGCAATACTTC. Protein: CASTGGTREQYF.

This clonotype was picked up many times. This chain connects TRBV29-1 to TRBJ2-3; D gene ambiguous. CDR1 and CDR2 from the germline V gene are SQVTM and ANQGSEA. This CDR3 is built from 12 residues. V shed 4 bases and J shed 1 base, with 6 bases lying between them. The chain's CDR3 is CSVGDGTDTQYF. CDR3 nucleotides: TGCAGCGTTGGAGACGGCACAGATACGCAGTATTTT.

The chain employs TRBV5-1 and TRBJ2-7; TRBD1 agrees at 9 bases. CDR1 and CDR2 from the germline V gene are SGHRS and YFSETQ. V lost 4 bases and J lost 2; bases outside the gene matches: 7. The CDR3 has 15 amino acids. The CDR3 protein is CASSGTGHTAYEQYF. The DNA of the CDR3 is TGCGCCAGCAGCGGGACAGGGCATACCGCCTACGAGCAGTACTTC.

In DNA form, the CDR3 reads TGTGCCAGCAGCGGGACGAGCGTTGAGCAGTTCTTC. This translates into CASSGTSVEQFF. The genes are TRBV5-5 and TRBJ2-1; either TRBD1 or TRBD2 may fit D (5 bases each). The CDR3 is 12 residues long. Germline CDR1 reads SGHKS; CDR2 reads YYEKEE (reference sequence). V was cut by 4 bases and J by 9 bases, with 11 bases left in between.

A remark on this clonotype: The junction does not match germline at one end; this may be a read error. The J gene is TRBJ2-2, the V gene TRBV12-3 or TRBV12-4, with 8 bases fitting TRBD1. The length of the CDR3 is 16 residues. The CDR3 region has the DNA TGTGTCAGCAGTTATACAGGGGGAGTAAACACCGGGGAGCTGTTTTTT. Protein product: CVSSYTGGVNTGELFF.

Comment on this clonotype: A read error is possible here, since a much larger clone lies one base away. The V call is TRBV28, the J call TRBJ1-2, with D possibly being TRBD1 (5 bases). CDR1 is MDHEN and CDR2 is SYDVKM in the germline V gene. This CDR3 is built from 14 residues. Trimming took 8 bases from V and 4 from J, leaving 17 bases between them. CDR3 nucleotide sequence: TGTGCCAGCGGTCTGCGATGGGACTTCTATGGCTACACCTTC. Amino acids: CASGLRWDFYGYTF.

V usage is TRBV19 and J usage is TRBJ2-3; TRBD1 matches at 11 bases. This CDR3 has 13 amino acids. CDR1 is LNHDA and CDR2 is SQIVND in the germline V gene (reference sequence). After removal of 9 bases from V and 7 bases from J, the junction contained 6 bases not matched to a gene. The CDR3: CASGTGGTYTQYF. In DNA form, the CDR3 reads TGTGCCAGCGGGACAGGGGGAACCTATACGCAGTATTTT.

This clonotype was recorded a few times. The chain recombines TRBV6-6 with TRBJ2-1; D tentatively fits TRBD1 or TRBD2 (5 bases each). Trimming stripped 7 bases from V and 10 bases from J, with 20 bases between. The CDR3 sequence is 14 residues long. Germline V gives CDR1 MNHNY, CDR2 SVGAGI (reference sequence). The CDR3 spells CASTRSGAEREQFF. The CDR3, as DNA: TGTGCCAGCACCCGCTCCGGGGCTGAAAGGGAGCAGTTCTTC.

The J gene is TRBJ2-3, the V gene TRBV12-3 or TRBV12-4, with 12 positions matching TRBD2. Trimming removed 1 base from V and 15 bases from J; junction bases left unmatched: 11. This CDR3 has 15 amino acids. The CDR3 protein is CASSLGLAGDRTHYF. CDR3 DNA sequence: TGTGCCAGCAGTTTAGGACTAGCGGGAGACCGAACACACTATTTT.

This clonotype was counted at least ten times. The V call is TRBV4-3, the J call TRBJ2-7, with a weak D call TRBD1 (5 bases). V lost 2 bases to trimming and J lost 2 bases, with 13 bases between them. This CDR3 comprises 15 residues. The germline V gene has CDR1 LGHNA and CDR2 YSLEER. CDR3 in amino acids: CASSQSTDTPYEQYF. CDR3 nucleotide sequence: TGCGCCAGCAGCCAATCGACAGACACCCCCTACGAGCAGTACTTC.

The genes are TRBV19 and TRBJ2-2; D might be TRBD1 (5 bases). V gave up 6 bases and J gave up 0 bases, with 14 bases separating them. CDR1 is LNHDA, CDR2 SQIVND, per germline (reference sequence). The CDR3 is 16 amino acids. In nucleotides, the CDR3 is TGTGCCAGTAGGGAATGGGGCAGGGCGAACACCGGGGAGCTGTTTTTT. Amino acid sequence: CASREWGRANTGELFF.

On this clonotype: A much larger clone is a single base away; this may be a read error. The chain employs TRBV6-5 and TRBJ2-7; D uncertain. The CDR3 sequence is 13 residues long. CDR1 and CDR2 from the germline V gene are MNHEY and SVGAGI. CDR3: CATTADCGYEQYF. The CDR3, as DNA: TGTGCTACCACCGCCGACTGTGGCTACGAGCAGTACTTC.

Details on this clonotype: At one boundary the junction diverges from the germline segment, which might be a read error. The chain links TRBV29-1 to TRBJ2-4; 9 bases agree with TRBD1. CDR3 size: 14 residues. The germline gives CDR1 SQVTM, CDR2 ANQGSEA. CDR3 sequence reads: CNVRRDRVSGIQYF. CDR3 DNA: TGCAACGTTCGCCGGGACAGGGTTTCTGGAATACAGTACTTC.

In the case of this clonotype: Its ends do not fully match the called genes, so a read error is possible. V gene TRBV12-3 or TRBV12-4 combines with J gene TRBJ1-5; 7 nucleotides match TRBD1. The CDR3 totals 14 residues. The CDR3 bases are TGTGCCAGCAGCGAGGGGGCAAGCATTCAGCCCCAGCATTTT. Translation gives CASSEGASIQPQHF.

This clonotype was recorded a few times. The chain employs TRBV6-6 and TRBJ1-1; D unclear. V gave up 7 bases and J gave up 4 bases, with 19 bases separating them. The CDR3 contains 15 residues. In germline, CDR1 is MNHNY, CDR2 SVGAGI (reference sequence). The chain's CDR3 is CASTLSAGGGTEAFF. CDR3 sequence (DNA): TGTGCCAGCACCCTTTCCGCGGGTGGAGGCACTGAAGCTTTCTTT.